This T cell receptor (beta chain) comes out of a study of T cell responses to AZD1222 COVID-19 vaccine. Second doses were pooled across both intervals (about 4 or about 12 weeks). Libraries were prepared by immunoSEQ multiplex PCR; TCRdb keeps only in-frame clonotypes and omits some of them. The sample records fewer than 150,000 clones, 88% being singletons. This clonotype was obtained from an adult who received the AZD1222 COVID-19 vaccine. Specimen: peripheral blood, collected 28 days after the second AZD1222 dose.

DNA of the CDR3: TGTGCCTCAACCCAGGGACAGGGAAAATCACCCCTCCACTTT. It codes for CASTQGQGKSPLHF. This rearrangement joins TRBV6-5 to TRBJ1-6; 9 bases match TRBD1. V gave up 11 bases and J gave up 10 bases; unmatched junction bases: 12. This CDR3 region has 14 residues. Germline-derived CDR1 and CDR2 are MNHEY and SVGAGI.